This entry describes one TCR beta chain. Each CDR3 protein gets one entry after TCRdb re-called the 5' RACE reads with MiXCR. The sample holds 300,000 to 350,000 distinct CDR3 sequences, 3% to 4.5% seen once. These data are taken from a study of T cells after yellow fever vaccination. Trimming took off 11 bases at V and 4 bases at J, with 12 bases between the two ends. Germline V gives CDR1 SEHNR, CDR2 FQNEAQ (reference sequence). The CDR3 is made up of 11 amino acids. The chain has TRBV7-9 and TRBJ2-7; D ambiguous. The TCR originated in a man aged 18 to 29 who received the YFV17D yellow fever vaccine. The sequencing here drew on PBMCs, taken 5 days after the yellow fever booster vaccination. The CDR3 sequence: CAHEAIYEQYV. In nucleotides, the CDR3 is TGTGCCCACGAGGCTATTTACGAGCAGTACGTC.